This T cell receptor beta chain comes out of a study of T-cell reconstitution after alpha-beta-depleted transplantation in children. Notes on the study in general: Newly made T cells mostly supplied T-cell counts and diversity one year after transplant.

In regard to this clonotype: Its antigen is undetermined.

Germline values: CDR1 SGHVS, CDR2 FNYEAQ. CDR3 length: 13 amino acids. Trimming removed 4 bases at V and 6 bases at J, with 10 bases between. Preparation of the TCRbeta library involved a method that used unique molecular identifiers. One entry per CDR3 protein results from TCRdb running MiXCR on the PCR reads. The data contain about 640,000 distinct CDR3 sequences, 10% to 15% of them singletons. The V gene is TRBV7-6, the J gene TRBJ2-1, with no clear D. The material sequenced was PBMCs, mostly from graft donor cells, taken 360 days after TCRalphabeta/CD19-depleted stem cell transplant. This TCR came from a male patient younger than 18 who had a stem cell transplant for acute myeloid leukemia, so the T cells may come from the graft donor. CDR3 DNA: TGTGCCAGCAGCTCCTCTAAGGCCAATGAGCAGTTCTTC. Its protein is CASSSSKANEQFF.